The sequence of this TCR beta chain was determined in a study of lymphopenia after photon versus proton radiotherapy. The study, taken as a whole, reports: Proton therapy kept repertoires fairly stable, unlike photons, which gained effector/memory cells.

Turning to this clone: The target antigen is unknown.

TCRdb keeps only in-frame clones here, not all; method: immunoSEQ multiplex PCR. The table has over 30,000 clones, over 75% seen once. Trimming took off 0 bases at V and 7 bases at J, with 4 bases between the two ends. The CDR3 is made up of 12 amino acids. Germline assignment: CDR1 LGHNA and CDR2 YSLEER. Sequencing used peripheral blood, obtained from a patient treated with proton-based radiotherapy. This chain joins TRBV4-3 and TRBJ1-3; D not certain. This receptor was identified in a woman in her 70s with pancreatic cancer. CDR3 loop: CASSQEGNTIYF. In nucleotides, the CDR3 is TGCGCCAGCAGCCAAGAGGGGAACACCATATATTTT.